The rows below give T cell receptor beta chains drawn from one sample of a study of human T cells and chemical hapten exposure. Using its own MiXCR run on the RACE reads, TCRdb lists one record per CDR3 protein. The data show fewer than 350,000 distinct CDR3 sequences, approximately 8% seen once. Here the sequenced sample was whole blood, taken in connection with sensitization to the hapten diphenylcyclopropenone (DPC). These receptors were taken from a man in his late teens or twenties with alopecia areata. Some clones in this sample may be carry-over from other donors' samples. Each CDR3 is given with its conserved first and last residue.

TRBJ1-6	TRBV14	CASSRVGFRSYNSPLHF
TRBJ2-7	TRBV7-2	CASSLFPVSYEQYF
TRBJ2-3	TRBV6-5	CASSSQSGGGGEAQYF
TRBJ2-1	TRBV2	CASKRMTSGDNEQFF
TRBJ1-1	TRBV10-3	CAISEYGGEDTEAFF
TRBJ2-3	TRBV11-2	CASSFSTDTQYF
TRBJ2-2	TRBV12-3/TRBV12-4	CASSPLGTRSTGELFF
TRBJ1-2	TRBV9	CASSAGTGPLYGYTF
TRBJ1-1	TRBV10-2	CASRDPGGREAFF
TRBJ2-1	TRBV6-1	CASSEGTSGGSSYNEQFF
TRBJ2-3	TRBV7-2	CASSLENGRTDTQYF
TRBJ2-7	TRBV29-1	CSVVVQGHEQYF
TRBJ2-2	TRBV29-1	CSVVGGGTGELFF
TRBJ1-4	TRBV10-3	CATGQGTSADEKLFF
TRBJ1-2	TRBV11-2	CASSPQTGSGYTF